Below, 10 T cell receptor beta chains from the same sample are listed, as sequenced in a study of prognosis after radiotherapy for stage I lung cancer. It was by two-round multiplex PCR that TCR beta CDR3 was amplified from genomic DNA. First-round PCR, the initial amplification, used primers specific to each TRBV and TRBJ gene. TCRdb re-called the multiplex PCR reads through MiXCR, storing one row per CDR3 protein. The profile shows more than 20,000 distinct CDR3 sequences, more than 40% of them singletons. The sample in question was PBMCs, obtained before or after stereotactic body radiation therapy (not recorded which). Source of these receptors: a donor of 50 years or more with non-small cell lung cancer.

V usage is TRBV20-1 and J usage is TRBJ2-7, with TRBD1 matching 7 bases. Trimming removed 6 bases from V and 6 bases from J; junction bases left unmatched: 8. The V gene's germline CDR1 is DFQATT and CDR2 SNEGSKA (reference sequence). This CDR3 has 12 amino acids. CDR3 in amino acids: CSAKGQRVEQYF. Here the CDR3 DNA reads TGCAGTGCCAAGGGACAGAGGGTCGAGCAGTACTTC.

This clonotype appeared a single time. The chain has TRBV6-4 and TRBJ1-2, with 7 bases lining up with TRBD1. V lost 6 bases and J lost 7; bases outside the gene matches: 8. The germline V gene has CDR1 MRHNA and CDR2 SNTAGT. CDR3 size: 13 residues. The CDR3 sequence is CASRLRQGSGYTF. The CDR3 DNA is TGTGCCAGCAGACTCCGACAGGGCTCTGGCTACACCTTC.

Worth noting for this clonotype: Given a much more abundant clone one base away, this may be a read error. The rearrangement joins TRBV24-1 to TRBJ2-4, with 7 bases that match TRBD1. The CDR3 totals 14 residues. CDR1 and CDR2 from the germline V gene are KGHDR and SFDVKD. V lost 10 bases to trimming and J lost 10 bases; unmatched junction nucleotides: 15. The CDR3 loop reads CATAARDSLKIQYF. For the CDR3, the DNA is TGTGCCACAGCCGCTAGGGACAGTCTAAAAATTCAGTACTTC.

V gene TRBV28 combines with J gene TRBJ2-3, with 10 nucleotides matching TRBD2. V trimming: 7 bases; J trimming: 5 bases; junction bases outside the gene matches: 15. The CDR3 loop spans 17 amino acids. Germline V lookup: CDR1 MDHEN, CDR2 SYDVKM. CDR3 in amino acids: CASTPGGLARRKDTQYF. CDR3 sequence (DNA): TGTGCCAGCACCCCGGGGGGACTAGCGCGTAGAAAAGATACGCAGTATTTT.

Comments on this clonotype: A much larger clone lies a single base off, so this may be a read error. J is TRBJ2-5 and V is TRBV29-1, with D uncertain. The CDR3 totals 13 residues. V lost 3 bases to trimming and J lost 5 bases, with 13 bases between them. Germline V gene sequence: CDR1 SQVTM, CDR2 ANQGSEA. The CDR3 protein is CSVDYSGLETQYF. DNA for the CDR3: TGCAGCGTTGATTACAGTGGGCTGGAGACCCAGTACTTC.

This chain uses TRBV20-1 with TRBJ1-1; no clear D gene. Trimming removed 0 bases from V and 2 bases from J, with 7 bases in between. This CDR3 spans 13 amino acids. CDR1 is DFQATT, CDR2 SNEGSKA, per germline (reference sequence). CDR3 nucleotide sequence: TGCAGTGCTAGAGATCTTAGAAACACTGAAGCTTTCTTT. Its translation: CSARDLRNTEAFF.

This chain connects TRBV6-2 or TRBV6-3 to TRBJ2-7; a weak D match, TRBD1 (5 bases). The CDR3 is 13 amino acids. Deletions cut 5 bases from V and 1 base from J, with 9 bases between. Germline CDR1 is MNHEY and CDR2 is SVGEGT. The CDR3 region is CASSTQESYEQYF. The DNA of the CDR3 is TGTGCCAGCAGTACACAGGAATCCTACGAGCAGTACTTC.

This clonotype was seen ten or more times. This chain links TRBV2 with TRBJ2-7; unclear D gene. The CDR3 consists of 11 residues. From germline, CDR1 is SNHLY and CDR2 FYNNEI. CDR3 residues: CASWGSYEQYF. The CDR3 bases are TGTGCATCTTGGGGTTCCTACGAGCAGTACTTC.

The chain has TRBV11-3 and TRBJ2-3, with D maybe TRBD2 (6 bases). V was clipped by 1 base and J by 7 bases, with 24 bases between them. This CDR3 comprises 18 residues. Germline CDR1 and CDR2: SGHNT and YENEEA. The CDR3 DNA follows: TGTGCCAGCAGCTTAGGTCGACTAGTTTATCGGGTTACATATACGCAGTATTTT. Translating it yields CASSLGRLVYRVTYTQYF.

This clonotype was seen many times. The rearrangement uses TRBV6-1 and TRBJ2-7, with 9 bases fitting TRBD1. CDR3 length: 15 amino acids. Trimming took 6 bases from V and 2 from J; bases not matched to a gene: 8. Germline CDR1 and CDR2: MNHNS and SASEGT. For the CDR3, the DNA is TGTGCCAGCAGACAAACAGGGGGCGAGGCCTACGAGCAGTACTTC. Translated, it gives CASRQTGGEAYEQYF.